This is a list of T cell receptor beta chains from one sample in a study of T cell changes during pregnancy in multiple sclerosis. Profiling relied on immunoSEQ multiplex PCR, and the TCRdb table lists in-frame clones only, not all of them. This table holds tens of thousands of clones, about 90% found once. Sequencing used peripheral blood, obtained in the first trimester of pregnancy. These receptors were obtained from a female donor in good health, enrolled as a control in a pregnancy study. Each CDR3 is given with its conserved first and last residue. The D gene is left open where the match is weak. Rows may omit the clone size; those that give it use once, few, many or a size class.

TRBJ1-2 | NA | NA | TRBV19 | TGTGCCAGTAGAACCCGACAGAGTCCCTATGGCTACACCTTC | CASRTRQSPYGYTF
TRBJ1-4 | NA | NA | TRBV5-1 | TGCGCCAGCAGCTTGGGCAGGATCACAACTAATGAAAAACTGTTTTTT | CASSLGRITTNEKLFF
TRBJ2-7 | NA | NA | TRBV4-1 | TGCGCCAGCAGCCTCCGGGACTCGATTCCTCTCTATGAGCAGTACTTC | CASSLRDSIPLYEQYF
TRBJ2-5 | NA | NA | TRBV11-2 | TGTGCCAGCAGCCGACTGTCGGAGACCCAGTACTTC | CASSRLSETQYF
TRBJ1-1 | TRBD1 | few | TRBV6-5 | TGTGCCAGCAGTTACACCGGGACAGTGGGCACTGAAGCTTTCTTT | CASSYTGTVGTEAFF
TRBJ2-2 | TRBD2 | once | TRBV5-1 | TGCGCCAGCAGCTACCAAGGGAGGGCCGGGGAGCTGTTTTTT | CASSYQGRAGELFF
TRBJ2-1 | TRBD1 | NA | TRBV6-5 | TGTGCCAGCAGCACCGGGACAGGCTACAATGAGCAGTTCTTC | CASSTGTGYNEQFF
TRBJ1-2 | TRBD1 | NA | TRBV7-2 | TGTGCCAGCAGCGACCAGGGGGCAAGTGCTAACTATGGCTACACCTTC | CASSDQGASANYGYTF
TRBJ2-5 | NA | once | TRBV1 | TGCACCAGCAGCCAAGTAAAGACTAGCGGGGGGGCCCCCCGCGAGACCCAGTACTTC | CTSSQVKTSGGAPRETQYF
TRBJ1-2 | TRBD1 | NA | TRBV7-9 | TGTGCCAGCAGCTTAGAAGGGGGCGGTGATGGCTACACCTTC | CASSLEGGGDGYTF
TRBJ2-7 | TRBD1 | NA | TRBV6-5 | TGTGCCAGCAGTTCCCGGACAGGGGTCATAAGGTACGAGCAGTACTTC | CASSSRTGVIRYEQYF
TRBJ1-1 | NA | NA | TRBV5-1 | TGCGCCAGCAGCGGTTGGGCAAAAGGTTCCCGTGGAACGACTGAAGCTTTCTTT | CASSGWAKGSRGTTEAFF
TRBJ2-3 | TRBD1 | once | TRBV18 | TGTGCCAGCTCACCCGGGACAGCAAGCACAGATACGCAGTATTTT | CASSPGTASTDTQYF
TRBJ1-6 | NA | NA | TRBV19 | TGTGCCAGTAGTATATTAGCAGGGCGAAATTCACCCCTCCACTTT | CASSILAGRNSPLHF
TRBJ2-5 | NA | NA | TRBV10-3 | TGTGCCATCAGTGCCAGGGAAGAGACCCAGTACTTC | CAISAREETQYF
TRBJ2-1 | NA | once | TRBV7-9 | TGTGCCAGCAGCTTAGTGGGGGGACTGGGCAATGAGCAGTTCTTC | CASSLVGGLGNEQFF
TRBJ1-1 | NA | once | TRBV14 | TGTGCCAGCAGCGTACAGGGGAACACTGAAGCTTTCTTT | CASSVQGNTEAFF
TRBJ2-2 | NA | NA | TRBV11-3 | TGTGCCAGCAGTTACTATTCGAACACCGGGGAGCTGTTTTTT | CASSYYSNTGELFF
TRBJ1-1 | TRBD1 | once | TRBV6-5 | TGTGCCAGCAGCCTAGGACAGGGAATGAACACTGAAGCTTTCTTT | CASSLGQGMNTEAFF
TRBJ1-5 | TRBD1 | NA | TRBV28 | TGTGCCAGCAGTTTATCGACAGGGGAGGATCAGCCCCAGCATTTT | CASSLSTGEDQPQHF
TRBJ2-1 | TRBD1 | NA | TRBV14 | TGTGCCAGCAGCCAAACCGGGACAGGGTGGAACAATGAGCAGTTCTTC | CASSQTGTGWNNEQFF
TRBJ1-2 | NA | NA | TRBV6-5 | TGTGCCAGCAGTTACCTGACAGGAGCTAACTATGGCTACACCTTC | CASSYLTGANYGYTF
TRBJ2-3 | TRBD2 | NA | TRBV5-4 | TGTGCCAGCAGAGCCGGGACTAGCGGGAGAAACACAGATACGCAGTATTTT | CASRAGTSGRNTDTQYF
TRBJ2-7 | NA | NA | TRBV14 | TGTGCCAGCAGCTACCGGGCCTACGAGCAGTACTTC | CASSYRAYEQYF
TRBJ1-1 | NA | NA | TRBV5-1 | TGCGCCAGCAGCTTCCAACCAGGGACAAAGAACACTGAAGCTTTCTTT | CASSFQPGTKNTEAFF
TRBJ2-5 | TRBD2 | NA | TRBV19 | TGTGCCAGTAGTATTGTAGCGGGAGGTGAGACCCAGTACTTC | CASSIVAGGETQYF
TRBJ1-3 | NA | NA | TRBV30 | TGTGCCTGGAGTTCTGGGGCCAGCACTGGAAACACCATATATTTT | CAWSSGASTGNTIYF
TRBJ2-5 | TRBD1 | NA | TRBV30 | TGTGCCTGGAGTGGGGGACAGATACAAGAGACCCAGTACTTC | CAWSGGQIQETQYF
TRBJ2-3 | NA | once | TRBV4-3 | TGCGCCAGCAGCCAAGATCGACAGTCCGGCACAGATACGCAGTATTTT | CASSQDRQSGTDTQYF
TRBJ1-1 | TRBD1 | NA | TRBV4-3 | TGCGCCAGCAGCCTCACCGGACAGGGTAAGACTGAAGCTTTCTTT | CASSLTGQGKTEAFF
TRBJ2-7 | TRBD1 | NA | TRBV4-3 | TGCGCCAGCAGCCAAGATAATCCCGCCAGGGGGTCCTACGAGCAGTACTTC | CASSQDNPARGSYEQYF
TRBJ2-3 | TRBD2 | NA | TRBV4-3 | TGCGCCAGCAGCTTTAGGACTAGCGGGGGCTCAGATACGCAGTATTTT | CASSFRTSGGSDTQYF